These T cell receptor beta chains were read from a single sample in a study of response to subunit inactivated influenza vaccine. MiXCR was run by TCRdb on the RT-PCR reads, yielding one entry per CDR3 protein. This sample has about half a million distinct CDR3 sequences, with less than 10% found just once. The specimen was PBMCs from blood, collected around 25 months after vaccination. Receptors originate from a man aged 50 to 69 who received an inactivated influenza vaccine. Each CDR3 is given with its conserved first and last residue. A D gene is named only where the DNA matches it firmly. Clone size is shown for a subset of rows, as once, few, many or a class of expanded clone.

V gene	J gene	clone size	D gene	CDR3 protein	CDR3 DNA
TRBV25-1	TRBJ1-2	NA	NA	CASSGQQRGNYGYTF	TGTGCCAGCAGCGGACAGCAAAGAGGGAACTATGGCTACACCTTC
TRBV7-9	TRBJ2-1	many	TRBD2	CASSLEGTGGNEQFF	TGTGCCAGCAGCTTAGAGGGGACGGGGGGAAATGAGCAGTTCTTC
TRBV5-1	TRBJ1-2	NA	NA	CASSLATTGGYGYTF	TGCGCCAGCAGCTTGGCGACGACAGGAGGCTATGGCTACACCTTC
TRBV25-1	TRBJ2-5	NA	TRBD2	CASSALAAPIQETQYF	TGTGCCAGCAGTGCTCTAGCGGCGCCGATCCAAGAGACCCAGTACTTC
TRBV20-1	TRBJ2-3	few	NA	CSARDPGHTDTQYF	TGCAGTGCTAGAGATCCCGGTCACACAGATACGCAGTATTTT
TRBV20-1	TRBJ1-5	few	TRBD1	CSARDSGGTVNQPQHF	TGCAGTGCTAGAGATTCAGGCGGGACAGTCAATCAGCCCCAGCATTTT
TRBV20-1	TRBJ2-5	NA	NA	CSAQSRSQETQYF	TGCAGTGCTCAAAGCCGGTCCCAAGAGACCCAGTACTTC
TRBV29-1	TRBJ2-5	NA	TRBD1	CSVEGTGFQETQYF	TGCAGCGTTGAGGGGACAGGGTTTCAAGAGACCCAGTACTTC
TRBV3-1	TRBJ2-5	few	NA	CASSQYEETQYF	TGTGCCAGCAGCCAGTATGAAGAGACCCAGTACTTC
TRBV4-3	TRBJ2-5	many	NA	CASSQLRGVQETQYF	TGCGCCAGCAGCCAATTGCGGGGCGTTCAAGAGACCCAGTACTTC
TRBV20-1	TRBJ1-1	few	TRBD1	CRIRTGDNTEAFF	TGCAGGATCAGGACAGGTGATAACACTGAAGCTTTCTTT
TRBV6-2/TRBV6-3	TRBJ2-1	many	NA	CASSYFTANEQFF	TGTGCCAGCAGTTACTTCACGGCCAATGAGCAGTTCTTC
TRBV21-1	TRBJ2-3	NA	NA	CASSTRLAEGGATDTQYF	TGTGCCAGCAGCACCAGACTAGCGGAAGGGGGGGCCACAGATACGCAGTATTTT
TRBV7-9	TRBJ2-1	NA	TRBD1	CASSLGGRYNEQFF	TGTGCCAGCAGCCTAGGGGGCCGGTACAATGAGCAGTTCTTC
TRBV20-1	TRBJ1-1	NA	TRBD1	CCARGAGGRLNTEAFF	TGCTGTGCTAGAGGGGCAGGGGGAAGGCTGAACACTGAAGCTTTCTTT
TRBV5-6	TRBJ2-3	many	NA	CASSVGADTQYF	TGTGCCAGCAGTGTAGGGGCTGATACGCAGTATTTT
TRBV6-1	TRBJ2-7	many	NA	CASHGGRPYEQYF	TGTGCCAGCCATGGGGGGAGGCCCTACGAGCAGTACTTC
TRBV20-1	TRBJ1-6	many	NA	CSASTGTRGNSPLHF	TGCAGTGCTAGCACAGGGACGAGGGGTAATTCACCCCTCCACTTT
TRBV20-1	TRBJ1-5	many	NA	CSASGSNQPQHF	TGCAGTGCTAGCGGCAGTAATCAGCCCCAGCATTTT
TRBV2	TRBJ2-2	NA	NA	CASSEEAGRTGELFF	TGTGCCAGCAGTGAAGAGGCAGGGAGGACCGGGGAGCTGTTTTTT
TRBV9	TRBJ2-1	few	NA	CASSVAGTNYNEQFF	TGTGCCAGCAGCGTAGCGGGTACTAACTACAATGAGCAGTTCTTC
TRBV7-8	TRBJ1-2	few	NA	CASSLEPSGNLYGYTF	TGTGCCAGCAGCTTAGAGCCTTCGGGAAACCTCTATGGCTACACCTTC
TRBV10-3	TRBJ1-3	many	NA	CAINGDPSSGNTIYF	TGTGCCATCAATGGGGATCCGAGCTCTGGAAACACCATATATTTT
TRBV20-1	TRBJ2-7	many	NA	CSARDLRRGNSYEQYF	TGCAGTGCTAGAGATTTGCGGCGCGGGAACTCCTACGAGCAGTACTTC
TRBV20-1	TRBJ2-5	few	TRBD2	CSASGTSGRSGLETQYF	TGCAGTGCTAGCGGGACTAGCGGGAGATCTGGGTTGGAGACCCAGTACTTC
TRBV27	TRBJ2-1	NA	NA	CASSFHRGGGNEQFF	TGTGCCAGCAGTTTCCACCGAGGGGGGGGCAATGAGCAGTTCTTC
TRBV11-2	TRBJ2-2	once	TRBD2	CASSFGLAGGRHTGELFF	TGTGCCAGCAGCTTTGGACTAGCGGGAGGTCGGCACACCGGGGAGCTGTTTTTT
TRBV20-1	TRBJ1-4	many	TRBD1	CSAGLTGGTNEKLFF	TGCAGTGCTGGATTGACAGGGGGGACAAATGAAAAACTGTTTTTT
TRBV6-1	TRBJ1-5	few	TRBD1	CASIGTGDGQPQHF	TGTGCCAGCATTGGGACAGGGGACGGTCAGCCCCAGCATTTT
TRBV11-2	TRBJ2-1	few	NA	CASSARQAILLNEQFF	TGTGCCAGCAGCGCCAGACAGGCCATCCTTCTCAATGAGCAGTTCTTC
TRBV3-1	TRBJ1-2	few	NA	CASSPRASNYGYTF	TGTGCCAGCAGCCCACGGGCCTCAAACTATGGCTACACCTTC
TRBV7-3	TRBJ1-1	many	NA	CASSPGTEGTEAFF	TGTGCCAGCAGCCCAGGCACAGAGGGCACTGAAGCTTTCTTT